This T cell receptor (beta chain) stems from a study of blood T cell repertoires in COVID-19. TCRdb keeps only in-frame clones here, not all; method: immunoSEQ multiplex PCR. The profile covers 150,000 to 200,000 clones, with more than 75% appearing a single time and 6% taken by the ten largest. The CDR3 extends over 18 amino acids. Germline CDR1 and CDR2: LNHDA and SQIVND (reference sequence). After removal of 6 bases from V and 0 bases from J, the junction contained 11 bases not matched to a gene. The J gene is TRBJ2-1, the V gene TRBV19, with TRBD2 matching over 10 bases. This sequence originates from a woman in her thirties or forties with COVID-19, enrolled during active disease. Specimen: peripheral blood. The CDR3 protein is CASRVTSGIISSYNEQFF. CDR3 DNA sequence: TGTGCCAGTAGGGTTACTAGCGGGATCATCAGCTCCTACAATGAGCAGTTCTTC.